This T cell receptor beta chain was retrieved from a study of T cell changes during pregnancy in multiple sclerosis. Repertoires were generated with immunoSEQ multiplex PCR, while TCRdb's copy carries only in-frame clones and drops some. The table lists some 120,000 clones, roughly 92% of them singletons. Germline V gene data show CDR1 as SNHLY and CDR2 as FYNNEI. CDR3 length: 11 residues. V dropped 4 bases and J dropped 7 bases, with 7 bases sitting between them. V gene TRBV2 combines with J gene TRBJ1-2; D is uncertain. This specimen consisted of peripheral blood, obtained in the third trimester of pregnancy. This clonotype was obtained from a female donor with multiple sclerosis, enrolled in a pregnancy study. The CDR3 sequence is CASSAGAGYTF. The CDR3, as DNA: TGTGCCAGCAGTGCAGGCGCTGGCTACACCTTC.